A selection of T cell receptor beta chains follows, all from one sample in a study of T cell changes during pregnancy in multiple sclerosis. The data were produced by immunoSEQ multiplex PCR, yet TCRdb's version contains in-frame clones alone and is incomplete. The sample yields about 58,000 clones, about 90% seen once. The sample here was CD4+ T cells from peripheral blood mononuclear cells, taken after pregnancy. Receptors originate from a female donor in good health, enrolled as a control in a pregnancy study. Both conserved end residues are part of each CDR3. Fields, in order: D gene, clone size, V gene, J gene, CDR3 DNA, CDR3 protein. A D gene is named only where the DNA matches it firmly. Clone sizes are given selectively: once, few, many, or a class where the clone is expanded.

TRBD1,few,TRBV7-9,TRBJ1-5,TGTGCCAGCAGCTCCGGGACAGGATTGAGCAATCAGCCCCAGCATTTT,CASSSGTGLSNQPQHF
TRBD1,NA,TRBV5-6,TRBJ1-5,TGTGCCAGCAGCTTGGCCCCCGACAGGGGCGGCAATCAGCCCCAGCATTTT,CASSLAPDRGGNQPQHF
TRBD1,NA,TRBV7-3,TRBJ2-2,TGTGCCAGCAGCCCCACAGGGGGCTGGGGAAACACCGGGGAGCTGTTTTTT,CASSPTGGWGNTGELFF
TRBD1,NA,TRBV5-1,TRBJ1-2,TGCGCCAGCAGCATCCCCCCGGCAGGGACAGACTATGGCTACACCTTC,CASSIPPAGTDYGYTF
NA,NA,TRBV5-1,TRBJ1-2,TGCGCCAGCAGCTTGTCTGGACAGAGTAACTATGGCTACACCTTC,CASSLSGQSNYGYTF
NA,NA,TRBV5-1,TRBJ1-3,TGCGCCAGCAGCCCCGGGACACCCTCTGGAAACACCATATATTTT,CASSPGTPSGNTIYF
NA,NA,TRBV19,TRBJ2-5,TGTGCCAGTAGGGACATGACAGCTACGAAAGAGACCCAGTACTTC,CASRDMTATKETQYF
NA,NA,TRBV29-1,TRBJ1-1,TGCAGCGCCTTGAAACAGGTGAACACTGAAGCTTTCTTT,CSALKQVNTEAFF
NA,NA,TRBV11-2,TRBJ1-6,TGTGCCAGCAGCAGTATAGGGGTATACAGCTCCTATAATTCACCCCTCCACTTT,CASSSIGVYSSYNSPLHF
TRBD1,once,TRBV6-6,TRBJ1-4,TGTGCCAGCAGTTACTCCCGACAGGGTCATAATGAAAAACTGTTTTTT,CASSYSRQGHNEKLFF
NA,NA,TRBV15,TRBJ1-6,TGTGCCACCAGCAGAGGTCAGAATAATTCACCCCTCCACTTT,CATSRGQNNSPLHF
NA,NA,TRBV19,TRBJ2-7,TGTGCCAGTAGTACCAGGGGGGCCCACGAGCAGTACTTC,CASSTRGAHEQYF
TRBD2,once,TRBV5-5,TRBJ2-4,TGTGCCAGCAGCCCCCTCCGATCGACTAGCGGGGACATTCAGTACTTC,CASSPLRSTSGDIQYF
TRBD2,NA,TRBV6-5,TRBJ2-7,TGTGCCAGCAGTTACAAAGCGGGGGGGACCTACGAGCAGTACTTC,CASSYKAGGTYEQYF
NA,NA,TRBV5-8,TRBJ2-7,TGTGCCAGCAGCTTGGGCGACTACGAGCAGTACTTC,CASSLGDYEQYF
TRBD2,NA,TRBV9,TRBJ2-3,TGTGCCAGCAGCCGGGTGGCGGGGGGTTATGATACGCAGTATTTT,CASSRVAGGYDTQYF
NA,NA,TRBV4-3,TRBJ1-5,TGCGCCAGCAGCCATGACAGGAGGAAAGGGCAGCCCCAGCATTTT,CASSHDRRKGQPQHF
TRBD1,NA,TRBV28,TRBJ1-3,TGTGCCAGCAGTTCAACACAGGGGAGCTCTGGAAACACCATATATTTT,CASSSTQGSSGNTIYF
TRBD1,few,TRBV4-3,TRBJ1-2,TGCGCCAGCAGCCAAGGGACAGGGGGATTCTATGGCTACACCTTC,CASSQGTGGFYGYTF
TRBD1,NA,TRBV10-3,TRBJ1-5,TGTGCCATAGGGGACAGGGATCAGCCCCAGCATTTT,CAIGDRDQPQHF
NA,NA,TRBV6-4,TRBJ2-3,TGTGCCAGCAGCCTTGACATCCGTGGTGTTGATACGCAGTATTTT,CASSLDIRGVDTQYF
NA,NA,TRBV7-3,TRBJ2-2,TGTGCCAGCGCGCGGGGGCAGGGCACCGGGGAGCTGTTTTTT,CASARGQGTGELFF
NA,once,TRBV19,TRBJ1-1,TGTGCCAGTAGTCTCCAGGGGTCTTACACCAGAGCGGACACTGAAGCTTTCTTT,CASSLQGSYTRADTEAFF
NA,NA,TRBV9,TRBJ2-7,TGTGCCAGCAGCGTCCGGGACACTCCCTACGAGCAGTACTTC,CASSVRDTPYEQYF
TRBD1,NA,TRBV19,TRBJ1-5,TGTGCCAGTAGTATAGAGACAGGGGTCGCCAATCAGCCCCAGCATTTT,CASSIETGVANQPQHF
TRBD1,NA,TRBV5-1,TRBJ2-2,TGCGCCAGCGCCACCGGGACAGGGAACACCGGGGAGCTGTTTTTT,CASATGTGNTGELFF
NA,NA,TRBV19,TRBJ1-1,TGTGCCAGTAGTGTAAACACGAACACTGAAGCTTTCTTT,CASSVNTNTEAFF
TRBD1,NA,TRBV5-8,TRBJ1-2,TGTGCCAGCAGCTTGGTTGGACAGGGGTTCGGTGGCTACACCTTC,CASSLVGQGFGGYTF
TRBD1,NA,TRBV7-2,TRBJ1-1,TGTGCCAGCAGCTTAGAAGGGACAGCCACTGAAGCTTTCTTT,CASSLEGTATEAFF
NA,NA,TRBV19,TRBJ1-2,TGTGCCAGTAGTATTAGTTTCGCGAACTATGGCTACACCTTC,CASSISFANYGYTF
TRBD1,NA,TRBV5-1,TRBJ2-1,TGCGCCAGCAGCTTAGGACAGGGGGCTTACAATGAGCAGTTCTTC,CASSLGQGAYNEQFF
TRBD1,NA,TRBV7-2,TRBJ1-2,TGTGCCAGCAGCCCGCGGACAGGTCGGGACTATGGCTACACCTTC,CASSPRTGRDYGYTF
NA,NA,TRBV18,TRBJ2-5,TGTGCCAGCTCGGGACAAAAAGAGACCCAGTACTTC,CASSGQKETQYF
NA,NA,TRBV13,TRBJ1-2,TGTGCCAGCAGCTCTCTCAGGGGATCAACTGTCTACACCTTC,CASSSLRGSTVYTF
NA,once,TRBV6-5,TRBJ2-1,TGTGCCAGCAGCCAACGGAGGCAGGCAAATGAGCAGTTCTTC,CASSQRRQANEQFF
TRBD1,NA,TRBV5-1,TRBJ2-2,TGCGCCAGCAGCTACACAGGGGGCACCGGGGAGCTGTTTTTT,CASSYTGGTGELFF
NA,NA,TRBV4-1,TRBJ2-2,TGCGCCAGCAGCCAAGGGGCAGGCACCGGGGAGCTGTTTTTT,CASSQGAGTGELFF
NA,NA,TRBV29-1,TRBJ1-4,TGCAGCGTTGTACTCAGGGAAAACTCCGTGGATGAAAAACTGTTTTTT,CSVVLRENSVDEKLFF
NA,NA,TRBV5-4,TRBJ2-3,TGTGCCAGCAGCTTGTCCGGCACAGATACGCAGTATTTT,CASSLSGTDTQYF
NA,NA,TRBV6-4,TRBJ1-2,TGTGCCAGCAGCCTAACCTACAGGGCCTATGGCTACACCTTC,CASSLTYRAYGYTF
TRBD1,NA,TRBV11-2,TRBJ2-1,TGTGCCAGCAGCCCAAGGACAGGGCTGACCTACAATGAGCAGTTCTTC,CASSPRTGLTYNEQFF
TRBD1,NA,TRBV5-1,TRBJ2-6,TGCGCCAGCAGTCAAACGCAGGGGGCTGGGGCCAACGTCCTGACTTTC,CASSQTQGAGANVLTF
NA,NA,TRBV2,TRBJ1-1,TGTGCCAGCAGTGGTCGGGTGCAGGGTAACACTGAAGCTTTCTTT,CASSGRVQGNTEAFF
NA,NA,TRBV7-9,TRBJ2-3,TGTGCCAGCAGGAGAAGCAGGGCCCCAGATACGCAGTATTTT,CASRRSRAPDTQYF
NA,NA,TRBV2,TRBJ1-2,TGTGCCAGCAGTGTGACAGAGAACTATGGCTACACCTTC,CASSVTENYGYTF
TRBD1,NA,TRBV7-2,TRBJ1-3,TGTGCCAGCAGCTTAGAGGGGACAGCGAGAAACACCATATATTTT,CASSLEGTARNTIYF
TRBD1,NA,TRBV6-5,TRBJ2-7,TGTGCCAGCAGACTGAGGACAGGGCTCGAGCAGTACTTC,CASRLRTGLEQYF
NA,once,TRBV6-5,TRBJ1-1,TGTGCCAGCGGGAGGGACACTGAAGCTTTCTTT,CASGRDTEAFF
NA,NA,TRBV6-5,TRBJ2-3,TGTGCCAGCAGTTACTCCCCTGCGCCAGATACGCAGTATTTT,CASSYSPAPDTQYF
NA,NA,TRBV15,TRBJ1-2,TGTGCCACCAGCAGCATACGGGGCGGGGGATTTAACTATGGCTACACCTTC,CATSSIRGGGFNYGYTF
TRBD1,NA,TRBV6-5,TRBJ2-1,TGTGCCAGCAGTTTAACAGGGGCCCTGGACTACAATGAGCAGTTCTTC,CASSLTGALDYNEQFF
TRBD2,NA,TRBV7-3,TRBJ2-3,TGTGCCAGCAGCAACCGACTAGCGGGGGATACGCAGTATTTT,CASSNRLAGDTQYF
TRBD1,once,TRBV7-9,TRBJ2-1,TGTGCCAGCAGCCTCAGAAAAGGACAGGGCACCCGGTCCTACAATGAGCAGTTCTTC,CASSLRKGQGTRSYNEQFF
TRBD1,NA,TRBV30,TRBJ1-4,TGTGCCTGGAGCGACAGGGGTATAGGGGAAAAACTGTTTTTT,CAWSDRGIGEKLFF